The 28 T cell receptor beta chains in this list originate from one sample, sequenced in a study of post-analysis software for immune sequencing data (dated by TCRdb to 2015 to 2017). Library preparation used PCR. Sequenced on an Illumina HiSeq 2500. Unique molecular identifiers were incorporated into TCR beta cDNA libraries to reduce PCR and sequencing biases. In TCRdb, the public reads were trimmed at Q25 with fastp and aligned with MiXCR, with productive beta chains retained. Each CDR3 protein appears once, grouped with its most common genes and DNA. This sample has roughly 670,000 distinct CDR3 sequences in its table, and approximately 59% of those were observed once. Together, the top ten hold 11% of the sample. No antigen has been assigned to these receptors. Findings and caveats that apply to the study as a whole: Patients showed significantly higher frequencies than controls for several TRBV segments, among them TRBV5-6, TRBV5-1 and TRBV20-1.

Specimen: blood. These receptors were obtained from a girl between 2 and 10 years old with multiple sclerosis.

J is TRBJ2-1 and V is TRBV20-1, with D perhaps matching TRBD1 (6 bases). V gave up 6 bases and J gave up 1 base, with 10 bases separating them. The CDR3 spans 13 residues. The germline V gene encodes CDR1 DFQATT and CDR2 SNEGSKA (reference sequence). CDR3 sequence reads: CSANRVSYNEQFF. CDR3 nucleotide sequence: TGCAGTGCAAACAGGGTTTCCTACAATGAGCAGTTCTTC.

This chain uses TRBV7-3 with TRBJ1-1, with D possibly matching TRBD1 (6 bases). This CDR3 spans 13 amino acids. The V gene lost 8 bases and the J gene lost 2 bases, with 12 bases spanning the gap. Germline V gene lookup returns CDR1 SGHTA and CDR2 FQGTGA. The CDR3 region has the DNA TGTGCCAGCGGCCGACAGGCTAACACTGAAGCTTTCTTT. Translated: CASGRQANTEAFF.

This clonotype was seen only a few times. The chain combines TRBV5-5 with TRBJ2-7; no reliable D call. This CDR3 spans 13 amino acids. The germline V gene encodes CDR1 SGHKS and CDR2 YYEKEE (reference sequence). Trimming removed 0 bases at V and 0 bases at J, with 4 bases between. Here the CDR3 DNA reads TGTGCCAGCAGCTTGGTGTTCTCCTACGAGCAGTACTTC. This encodes CASSLVFSYEQYF.

V gene TRBV7-9 combines with J gene TRBJ1-1; no reliable D call. CDR1 and CDR2 from the germline V gene are SEHNR and FQNEAQ (reference sequence). V dropped 1 base and J dropped 2 bases, with 17 bases sitting between them. The length of the CDR3 is 17 residues. The CDR3 DNA is TGTGCCAGCAGCTTAGTTTATCGGTTGAGGGCAAACACTGAAGCTTTCTTT. Residues: CASSLVYRLRANTEAFF.

The chain employs TRBV14 and TRBJ1-2; D gene uncertain. Trimming removed 0 bases at V and 1 base at J, with 12 bases between. The CDR3 extends over 16 amino acids. From germline, CDR1 is SGHDN and CDR2 FVKESK. The CDR3 sequence: CASSQDRTAFNYGYTF. CDR3 nucleotide sequence: TGTGCCAGCAGCCAAGATAGAACAGCGTTTAACTATGGCTACACCTTC.

The rearrangement links TRBV11-2 to TRBJ2-1; TRBD2 agrees at 14 bases. This CDR3 region has 15 residues. V shed 5 bases, J shed 8 bases, and the junction held 5 bases outside the gene matches. The germline V gene encodes CDR1 SGHAT and CDR2 FQNNGV. The CDR3 here is CASSGGLAGVYEQFF. DNA for the CDR3: TGTGCCAGCAGCGGGGGACTAGCGGGAGTCTATGAGCAGTTCTTC.

CDR3 residues: CASSQGLAGGVYEQFF. The CDR3 DNA reads as TGCGCCAGCAGCCAAGGCCTAGCGGGGGGAGTGTATGAGCAGTTCTTC. The chain joins TRBV4-3 to TRBJ2-1, with TRBD2 matching over 11 bases. Germline V CDR1 and CDR2: LGHNA, YSLEER. The length of the CDR3 is 16 residues. Unmatched junction bases numbered 7, after V lost 1 base and J lost 8 bases.

V gene TRBV24-1 combines with J gene TRBJ2-7, with no clear D. This CDR3 has 13 amino acids. The V end lost 8 bases, the J end lost 0 bases, and 10 bases lay between the germline ends. CDR1 KGHDR and CDR2 SFDVKD come from the germline V gene. CDR3 sequence: CATNRHSSYEQYF. The CDR3 DNA follows: TGTGCCACCAATCGACACTCCTCCTACGAGCAGTACTTC.

This clonotype appeared a few times. The chain carries TRBV6-6 and TRBJ1-1; no firm D call. V lost 0 bases and J lost 7, with 9 bases in between. The V gene's germline CDR1 is MNHNY and CDR2 SVGAGI (reference sequence). The CDR3 has 13 amino acids. CDR3 loop: CASSYSAGHEAFF. CDR3 DNA sequence: TGTGCCAGCAGTTACTCGGCAGGCCATGAAGCTTTCTTT.

This clonotype was counted only a few times. The genes are TRBV27 and TRBJ2-5; 12 nucleotides match TRBD2. Germline trimming cut 6 bases from V and 5 bases from J; bases unmatched to any gene: 10. Germline values: CDR1 MNHEY, CDR2 SMNVEV (reference sequence). There are 16 residues in the CDR3. The CDR3 reads CASRLTSGGPGETQYF. In nucleotides, the CDR3 is TGTGCCAGCAGACTGACTAGCGGGGGTCCCGGTGAGACCCAGTACTTC.

The V gene is TRBV12-3 or TRBV12-4, the J gene TRBJ2-5, with 10 bases identical to TRBD1. V dropped 6 bases and J dropped 0; count of bases not matched to a gene: 4. This CDR3 spans 15 amino acids. CDR3 bases: TGTGCCAGCAGCCTGGGGACAGGGGACCAAGAGACCCAGTACTTC. It translates to CASSLGTGDQETQYF.

This clonotype appeared a few times. The chain links TRBV27 to TRBJ2-1, with TRBD2 matching 10 bases. This CDR3 is built from 16 residues. Per the germline V gene, CDR1 is MNHEY and CDR2 is SMNVEV (reference sequence). J lost 9 bases, V lost 5 bases, and 13 bases had no gene match. The CDR3 DNA reads as TGTGCCAGCAGTGACCTAGCGGGAGATGGTATGAGTGAGCAGTTCTTC. Protein sequence: CASSDLAGDGMSEQFF.

The chain carries TRBV4-1 and TRBJ2-7; D is unresolved. CDR1 and CDR2 (germline): MGHRA, YSYEKL. V was cut by 1 base and J by 1 base, with 8 bases left in between. The CDR3 is 14 residues long. CDR3 nucleotide sequence: TGCGCCAGCAGCCAAGTTCCTGAATCCTACGAGCAGTACTTC. Its translation: CASSQVPESYEQYF.

The chain has TRBV5-1 and TRBJ2-5; 14 bases are shared with TRBD2. Germline V gene sequence: CDR1 SGHRS, CDR2 YFSETQ. The CDR3 consists of 17 residues. V shed 5 bases, J shed 2 bases, and the junction held 8 bases outside the gene matches. The CDR3 nucleotides read TGCGCCAGCAGGCAGGGGACTAGCGGGAGAGAACAAGAGACCCAGTACTTC. It is translated as CASRQGTSGREQETQYF. The full variable domain, in which reference TRBV5-1 and TRBJ2-5 provide the parts outside the CDR3, is KAGVTQTPRYLIKTRGQQVTLSCSPISGHRSVSWYQQTPGQGLQFLFEYFSETQRNKGNFPGRFSGRQFSNSRSEMNVSTLELGDSALYLCASRQGTSGREQETQYFGPGTRLLVL.

This sequence joins TRBV20-1 and TRBJ2-1, with 13 bases matching TRBD2. V trimming: 1 base; J trimming: 5 bases; junction bases outside the gene matches: 2. The CDR3 is made up of 15 amino acids. Germline V lookup: CDR1 DFQATT, CDR2 SNEGSKA (reference sequence). In nucleotides, the CDR3 is TGCAGTGCTAGAGGGGGACTAGCGGGACACAATGAGCAGTTCTTC. The encoded protein is CSARGGLAGHNEQFF.

This rearrangement joins TRBV9 to TRBJ2-5; D may be TRBD1 (5 bases). The J call is uncertain, as TRBJ2-7 better fits the DNA end. Per germline, CDR1 SGDLS and CDR2 YYNGEE. The length of the CDR3 is 13 residues. The CDR3 nucleotides are TGTGCCAGCAGCGGGGGCCAGAACTACGAGCAGTACTTC. This sequence encodes CASSGGQNYEQYF.

This chain links TRBV20-1 with TRBJ2-1; 7 bases align to TRBD2. Germline CDR1 reads DFQATT; CDR2 reads SNEGSKA (reference sequence). CDR3 length: 12 residues. J lost 8 bases, V lost 3 bases, and 4 bases had no gene match. The CDR3 spells CSASRTSHEQFF. As DNA, the CDR3 is TGCAGTGCTAGCAGGACTAGTCATGAGCAGTTCTTC.

About this clonotype: Germline and junction disagree at one end, which may indicate a read error. This chain's CDR3 is CASSSGDRGQNEQFF. CDR3 DNA sequence: TGTGCCAGCAGCTCGGGGGACAGGGGGCAGAATGAGCAGTTTTTC. The chain is built from TRBV7-9 and TRBJ2-1; 12 nucleotides match TRBD1. Germline CDR1 reads SEHNR; CDR2 reads FQNEAQ (reference sequence). The CDR3 consists of 15 residues.

Here the CDR3 DNA reads TGCAGTGCTAGTACGGGAGGCCACAATGAGCAGTTCTTC. Amino acids: CSASTGGHNEQFF. This sequence joins TRBV20-1 and TRBJ2-1; 7 bases are a match to TRBD2. The CDR3 spans 13 residues. Germline V gene lookup returns CDR1 DFQATT and CDR2 SNEGSKA (reference sequence). The V gene end was trimmed by 3 bases and the J gene end by 5 bases; junction bases not matched to a gene: 4.

This clonotype was counted only a few times. The rearrangement uses TRBV15 and TRBJ2-1; 9 nucleotides match TRBD1. J gave up 5 bases and V 1 base, and 9 bases lay outside the gene matches. Germline V gives CDR1 LNHNV, CDR2 YYDKDF (reference sequence). The CDR3 spans 17 residues. CDR3: CATSRGGWDRVHNEQFF. In nucleotides, the CDR3 is TGTGCCACCAGCAGAGGGGGCTGGGACAGGGTCCACAATGAGCAGTTCTTC.

This chain links TRBV7-9 with TRBJ1-2; 11 nucleotides agree with TRBD1. CDR3 length: 15 residues. Losses at the gene ends were 5 bases for V and 5 bases for J; bases not matched to a gene: 7. Germline loops: CDR1 SEHNR, CDR2 FQNEAQ (reference sequence). The CDR3 nucleotides are TGTGCCAGCAGCACCGGACAGGGGGCAGGATATGGCTACACCTTC. It is translated as CASSTGQGAGYGYTF.

The genes are TRBV29-1 and TRBJ2-5; 10 bases map to TRBD2. The CDR3 is 13 amino acids. Germline CDR1 reads SQVTM; CDR2 reads ANQGSEA. The V and J ends lost 6 bases and 5 bases, in that order; junction bases with no gene match: 6. CDR3 coding DNA: TGCAGCGTGGTCCTAGCGGGAGCGGAGACCCAGTACTTC. Translation: CSVVLAGAETQYF.

The J gene is TRBJ2-3, the V gene TRBV4-1; 7 bases align to TRBD2. This CDR3 comprises 15 residues. Germline V lookup: CDR1 MGHRA, CDR2 YSYEKL. The junction had 6 bases not matched to a gene; V was cut back by 3 bases and J by 3 bases. CDR3 bases: TGCGCCAGCAGCCAGCGGGAGTGGGGAACAGATACGCAGTATTTT. This codes for CASSQREWGTDTQYF.

The CDR3 reads CASSGLGADTQYF. CDR3 bases: TGTGCCAGCAGCGGATTAGGGGCAGATACGCAGTATTTT. The chain uses TRBV7-9 and TRBJ2-3, with D perhaps matching TRBD1 (5 bases). This CDR3 contains 13 residues. CDR1 and CDR2 from the germline V gene are SEHNR and FQNEAQ (reference sequence). Trimming cost V 5 bases and J 4 bases, with 10 bases left between them. Together with reference TRBV7-9 and TRBJ2-3, the CDR3 gives the full variable domain: DTGVSQNPRHKITKRGQNVTFRCDPISEHNRLYWYRQTLGQGPEFLTYFQNEAQLEKSRLLSDRFSAERPKGSFSTLEIQRTEQGDSAMYLCASSGLGADTQYFGPGTRLTVL.

This clonotype appeared once. The chain joins TRBV6-2 or TRBV6-3 to TRBJ1-1; 7 bases line up with TRBD1. The length of the CDR3 is 15 residues. Trimming removed 5 bases from V and 0 bases from J; junction bases left unmatched: 6. The germline gives CDR1 MNHEY, CDR2 SVGEGT. The chain's CDR3 is CASSTLTGLNTEAFF. The CDR3 DNA is TGTGCCAGCAGTACGCTGACAGGGTTGAACACTGAAGCTTTCTTT.

This clonotype was counted between two and nine times. V usage is TRBV4-3 and J usage is TRBJ2-3; 9 nucleotides agree with TRBD2. V lost 4 bases and J lost 5; bases outside the gene matches: 7. From germline, CDR1 is LGHNA and CDR2 YSLEER. The CDR3 length is 15 residues. CDR3 in DNA: TGCGCCAGCAGCCCTGTGACTAGCGGTGAAGATACGCAGTATTTT. Its protein product is CASSPVTSGEDTQYF.

The chain recombines TRBV4-1 with TRBJ2-7; no clear D. The CDR3 has 16 residues. Germline V CDR1 and CDR2: MGHRA, YSYEKL. V was trimmed by 1 base and J by 4 bases, leaving 17 bases between them. DNA for the CDR3: TGCGCCAGCAGCCAAGCTGGCAGGCTCCAATCTTACGAGCAGTACTTC. It specifies CASSQAGRLQSYEQYF.

V usage is TRBV7-2 and J usage is TRBJ2-6; D tentatively reads TRBD1 or TRBD2 (5 bases each). The CDR3 has 16 residues. Germline CDR1 SGHTA, CDR2 FQGNSA. Between the trimmed V and J ends, which lost 8 bases and 2 bases, there was a span of 16 bases. CDR3 nucleotide sequence: TGTGCCAGCGGGGGTCGTGATTTTGCTGGGGCCAACGTCCTGACTTTC. Protein product: CASGGRDFAGANVLTF.